The clone carrying this T cell receptor beta chain was seen once. The data were taken from a study of blood T cell repertoires in COVID-19. Study in general: Donors in the United States, Italy and Spain gave samples during acute or convalescent COVID-19.

Recruited during active infection, patients (from Seattle) were subsequently followed longitudinally. Per the original data handling: Nucleated cell number was recorded as an estimate derived from reference gene primer amplification. Clones were read by immunoSEQ multiplex PCR, and TCRdb kept only the in-frame ones, dropping some. That table furnishes V, J and clone size, whereas the DNA furnished D and trimming. There are about 180,000 clones in the sample; approximately 87% occur only once, and about 18% lies in the top ten. Material: peripheral blood. The source of this sequence is an older person with COVID-19, enrolled during active disease.

This chain's CDR3 is CASRPFTSDYNEQFF. In DNA form, the CDR3 reads TGTGCCAGCAGGCCCTTCACTAGCGACTACAATGAGCAGTTCTTC. The rearrangement joins TRBV28 to TRBJ2-1; the match to TRBD2 covers 7 bases. Trimming took 6 bases from V and 3 from J; bases not matched to a gene: 8. The CDR3 has 15 amino acids. Germline CDR1 reads MDHEN; CDR2 reads SYDVKM.